The clone carrying this T cell receptor beta chain was counted ten times or more. Using RNA transcripts, the TCR beta CDR3 regions were amplified. First-round RT-PCR relied on HTBI primers, and a second-round multiplex PCR came next. TCRdb re-derived calls from the multiplex PCR reads in MiXCR, one entry per CDR3 protein. The sample has about 370,000 distinct CDR3 sequences; about 18% are singletons. These data originate in a study of Graves' ophthalmopathy and Graves' hyperthyroidism. Sample: peripheral blood. The TCR was taken from an adult woman with stable Graves' hyperthyroidism.

The CDR3 region is CASSLIGGTSEYYEQYF. In nucleotides, the CDR3 is TGTGCCAGCAGCTTAATCGGGGGGACTAGCGAATACTACGAGCAGTACTTC. The rearrangement joins TRBV7-8 to TRBJ2-7, with 10 bases identical to TRBD2. The CDR3 consists of 17 residues. Germline trimming cut 2 bases from V and 3 bases from J; bases unmatched to any gene: 10. Germline CDR1 reads SGHVS; CDR2 reads FQNEAQ.